Below, 5 T cell receptor beta chains from the same sample are listed, as sequenced in a study of shared clonotypes between healthy human individuals (dated by TCRdb to the early 2020s). Libraries were made using the immunoSEQ multiplex PCR assay. In TCRdb, the immuneACCESS table is reduced to in-frame sequences with V and J assigned. These tables do not hold every clone; where another copy was compared, an unresolved V gene accounts for under half, and the others remain unexplained. The sample profile shows 2 million to 2.5 million clones; under 97% of them were found once. Around 0.13% of the sample belongs to the ten largest clones. The sequenced sample was naive CD4+ T cells sorted from blood. What this sample's cell subset or site label stands for: CD45RA+ positively selected. Receptor source: a man between 18 and 35 years old in good health.

The chain is built from TRBV6-6 and TRBJ2-6; 10 bases are shared with TRBD1. V shed 5 bases, J shed 4 bases, and the junction held 5 bases outside the gene matches. The CDR3 length is 16 residues. Germline CDR1 and CDR2: MNHNY and SVGAGI (reference sequence). CDR3 in DNA: TGTGCCAGCAGTCCGGGACAGGGGAACGGGGCCAACGTCCTGACTTTC. Amino acids: CASSPGQGNGANVLTF.

This chain connects TRBV6-5 to TRBJ1-3, with D unresolved. The CDR3 contains 15 residues. Deletions cut 4 bases from V and 1 base from J, with 11 bases between. Germline V gene sequence: CDR1 MNHEY, CDR2 SVGAGI. The chain's CDR3 is CASSSPRVSGNTIYF. CDR3 nucleotide sequence: TGTGCCAGCAGTTCACCGAGAGTATCTGGAAACACCATATATTTT.

The chain carries TRBV7-9 and TRBJ2-1; 9 bases match TRBD1. The CDR3 has 15 amino acids. The V gene end was trimmed by 5 bases and the J gene end by 0 bases; junction bases not matched to a gene: 2. Germline CDR1 and CDR2: SEHNR and FQNEAQ (reference sequence). This CDR3 reads CASSMDRGSYNEQFF. The CDR3, as DNA: TGTGCCAGCAGCATGGACAGGGGCTCCTACAATGAGCAGTTCTTC.

CDR3 loop: CASSPRFDSYEQYF. The CDR3 coding sequence is TGTGCCAGCTCACCACGGTTTGACTCCTACGAGCAGTACTTC. The chain couples TRBV18 to TRBJ2-7; no firm D call. Germline assignment: CDR1 KGHSH and CDR2 LQKENI. This CDR3 contains 14 residues. V lost 1 base to trimming and J lost 0 bases, with 7 bases between them.

This clone was recorded once. This chain connects TRBV4-1 to TRBJ1-2; D not certain. Between the trimmed V and J ends, which lost 0 bases and 8 bases, there was a span of 22 bases. Germline lookup yields CDR1 MGHRA and CDR2 YSYEKL. The CDR3 is 17 amino acids. In DNA, the CDR3 is TGCGCCAGCAGCCAAGAAGGTACTTCGGGTCTGGTAAGGGGCTACACCTTC. This encodes CASSQEGTSGLVRGYTF.